This T cell receptor beta chain stems from a study of CD8+ T cells in alopecia areata (dated by TCRdb to the late 2010s). Context from the whole study: Treated patients were enrolled in an open-label pilot trial of oral tofacitinib at 5 to 10 mg twice daily for moderate-to-severe alopecia areata. In humans, TCRbeta sequencing was performed on scalp tissue and on sorted CD4+ and CD8+ peripheral blood T cells from healthy controls and from patients with patchy or totalis/universalis alopecia areata. Scalp clonality was compared among normal scalp (n=4), patchy alopecia areata scalp (n=8), and alopecia totalis/universalis scalp (n=8). Biopsies were taken from tofacitinib-treated patients at baseline and at 4 and 24 weeks of treatment, and a later scalp biopsy was taken in several of the tofacitinib-treated patients. immunoSEQ multiplex PCR using 35 Vbeta forward primers and 13 Jbeta reverse primers was used to amplify TCRbeta CDR3 regions. RNA came from the PAXgene miRNA kit for fixed scalp, the miRNeasy kit for PBMCs, and the RNeasy kit for mouse skin. To study T cell clonal expansion in alopecia areata, the researchers applied high-throughput TCRbeta sequencing to both the C3H/HeJ mouse model and human patients. Tofacitinib was given for 6 to 18 months, followed by 6 months of follow-up off drug to assess delayed response and recurrence. For the treated patients, the SALT score, which quantifies what percentage of scalp surface area is affected, served as the measure of disease severity. Broader findings and caveats from the paper: Higher clonality and more expanded CD8+ clones were observed in lesional scalp than in normal scalp, particularly in alopecia totalis/universalis, a finding suggestive of antigenic drive. Shared TCR sequences between patients were less evident than in mice, which may be partly attributable to HLA diversity in the patient population. The treated cohort was small, with a single nonresponder, so links between baseline CD8+ expansion and response need larger studies. During tofacitinib treatment, many expanded lesional clones stuck around in both scalp and blood, and this persistence may partly explain why relapse happens after treatment is stopped. Unlike mouse skin, which is dominated by gammadelta T cells, normal human skin has resident alphabeta T cells that are also sequenced, and this complicates analysis of the scalp TCR repertoire. Scalp clonality and the number of expanded CD8+ clones among the top 100 scalp clones were significantly decreased by tofacitinib.

Including the terminal cysteine and phenylalanine, the CDR3 comprises 18 residues. Kept here is only the CDR3 DNA, which spans 54 bases and is read in frame from base 1. As encoded in the germline V gene (reference sequence), CDR1 is MNHEY while CDR2 is SMNVEV. V is shortened by 2 bases, J by 4 bases, and the region joining them spans 24 bases. What the time point label conveys for this sample: 20 to 30 weeks on oral tofacitinib. The treatment or condition label for this specimen denotes: oral pan-JAK inhibitor, 5-10 mg twice daily. From alopecia areata patients, peripheral blood was collected along with lesional scalp punch biopsies. PBMCs were isolated by density centrifugation and stained for CD3, CD4 and CD8, and CD4+ and CD8+ T cells were sorted on a FACSAria. The library was prepared using the immunoSEQ multiplex PCR assay. For TCR sequencing, RNA was extracted from every sample and reverse transcribed into cDNA to serve as template. First-strand cDNA was synthesized using SuperScript III with a 2:1 mix of oligo-dT and random hexamers. A synthetic immune receptor repertoire was used to gauge amplification bias, and whatever bias remained was removed computationally. The original pipeline was this. After raw reads were preprocessed to remove errors, the CDR3 was defined following IMGT conventions as running from the conserved cysteine to phenylalanine. Clonality was computed as 1 minus the Shannon entropy, with the entropy normalized by log2 of the number of productive unique TCRs. Whether scalp clones were CD4 or CD8 was inferred by matching scalp TCRbeta sequences against CD4 and CD8 repertoires sorted from blood. Not all clones reach the TCRdb copy of this immuneACCESS table, which keeps in-frame sequences only. Checked studies attribute under half of the gap to unresolved V genes and leave the rest unexplained. That table gives V, J and clone size, and the DNA gave D and trimming. The sample data list 150,000 to 200,000 clones, and 55% to 70% of these were observed just once. Clones ranked in the top ten supply about 5.1% of the sample.

This clone has just a few counts. This clone's antigen is unknown. Base qualities were left out, and no much larger clone turns up one base away. The rearranged chain carries TRBV27 and TRBJ2-7; the D call is possibly TRBD1 or TRBD2, each sharing 5 bases. Material: CD4+ T cells sorted from blood, obtained at week 24, from a patient treated with tofacitinib. The receptor comes from a human donor with alopecia areata. The bases are TGTGCCAGCAGTTTAAAGCCGGTGGCCCGCCGGGACCCGTACGAGCAGTACTTC. Translated, it reads CASSLKPVARRDPYEQYF.